This T cell receptor beta chain emerged from a study of cytomegalovirus exposure and HLA in healthy donors. Whole-study results and caveats: Through in vitro validation, three CMV-associated chains were shown to be specific for CMV antigens. TCR beta V- and J-gene trimming was later associated with a missense DCLRE1C variant. DRB1 had the most TCR associations and HLA-C the fewest, a later analysis found, with rates varying by HLA locus.

For this clone: Its antigen is still unknown.

Vbeta (60) and Jbeta (13) primers were used in the PCR. The data were produced by immunoSEQ multiplex PCR, yet TCRdb's version contains in-frame clones alone and is incomplete. Of about 97,000 clones in the sample, approximately 87% were seen once. Though probably carrying unrecorded immune exposures, donors were nominally healthy at sampling. Sample: PBMCs. This sequence was found in a middle-aged man in good health and CMV-seronegative.

The DNA of the CDR3 is TGTGCCAGCAGCTACGCAGGGACAGCCTATGAAGAGACCCAGTACTTC. Its translation is CASSYAGTAYEETQYF. The genes are TRBV5-6 and TRBJ2-5; 7 nucleotides line up with TRBD1. The germline V gene has CDR1 SGHDT and CDR2 YYEEEE. This CDR3 contains 16 residues. With 3 bases clipped from V and 3 bases from J, the junction kept 11 bases outside the gene matches.